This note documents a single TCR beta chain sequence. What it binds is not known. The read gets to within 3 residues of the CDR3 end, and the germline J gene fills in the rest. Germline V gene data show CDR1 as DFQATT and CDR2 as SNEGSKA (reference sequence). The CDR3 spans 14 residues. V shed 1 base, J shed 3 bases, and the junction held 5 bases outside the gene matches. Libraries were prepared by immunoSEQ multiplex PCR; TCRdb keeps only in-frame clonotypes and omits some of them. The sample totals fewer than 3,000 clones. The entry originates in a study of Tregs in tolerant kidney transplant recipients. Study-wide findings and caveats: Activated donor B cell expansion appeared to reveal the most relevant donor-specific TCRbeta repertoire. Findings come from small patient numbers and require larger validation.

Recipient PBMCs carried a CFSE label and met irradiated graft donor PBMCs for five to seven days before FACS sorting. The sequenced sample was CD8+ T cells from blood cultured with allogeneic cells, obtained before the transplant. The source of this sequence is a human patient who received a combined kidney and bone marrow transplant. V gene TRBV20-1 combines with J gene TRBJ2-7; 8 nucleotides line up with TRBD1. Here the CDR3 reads CSARAPGGGYEQYF. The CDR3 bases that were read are TGCAGTGCTAGAGCTCCAGGGGGCGGCTACGAG.